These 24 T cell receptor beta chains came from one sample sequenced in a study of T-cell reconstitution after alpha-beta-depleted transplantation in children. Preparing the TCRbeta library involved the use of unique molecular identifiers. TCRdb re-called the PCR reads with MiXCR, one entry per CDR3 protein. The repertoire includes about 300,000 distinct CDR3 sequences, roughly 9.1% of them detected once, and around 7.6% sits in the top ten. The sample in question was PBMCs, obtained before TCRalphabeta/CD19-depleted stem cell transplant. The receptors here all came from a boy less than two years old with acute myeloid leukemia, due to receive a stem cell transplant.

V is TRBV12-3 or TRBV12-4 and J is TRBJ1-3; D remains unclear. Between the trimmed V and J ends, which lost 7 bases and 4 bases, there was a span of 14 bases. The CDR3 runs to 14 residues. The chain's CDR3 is CASIPRGSGNTIYF. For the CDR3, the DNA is TGTGCCAGCATTCCTCGGGGTAGCGGAAACACCATATATTTT.

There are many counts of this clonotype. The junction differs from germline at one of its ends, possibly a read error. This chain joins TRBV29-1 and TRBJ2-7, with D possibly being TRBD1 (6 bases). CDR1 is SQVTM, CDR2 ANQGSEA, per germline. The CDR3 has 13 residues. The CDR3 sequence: CSVETGSPYEQYF. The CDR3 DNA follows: TGCAGCGTTGAAACAGGGTCCCCCTATGAGCAGTACTTC.

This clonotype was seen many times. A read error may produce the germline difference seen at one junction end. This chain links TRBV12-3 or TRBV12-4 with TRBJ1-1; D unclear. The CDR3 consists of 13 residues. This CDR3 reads CASSLVGNTEAFF. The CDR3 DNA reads TGCGCCAGCAGCTTGGTGGGGAACACTGAAGCTTTCTTT.

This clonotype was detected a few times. Here the CDR3 reads CSARDAGGRFYNEQFF. In DNA form, the CDR3 reads TGCAGTGCTAGAGACGCTGGCGGGAGGTTCTACAATGAGCAGTTCTTC. The chain uses TRBV20-1 and TRBJ2-1, with 8 bases lining up with TRBD2. V dropped 0 bases and J dropped 3; count of bases not matched to a gene: 7. Germline V gene sequence: CDR1 DFQATT, CDR2 SNEGSKA (reference sequence). This CDR3 is built from 16 residues.

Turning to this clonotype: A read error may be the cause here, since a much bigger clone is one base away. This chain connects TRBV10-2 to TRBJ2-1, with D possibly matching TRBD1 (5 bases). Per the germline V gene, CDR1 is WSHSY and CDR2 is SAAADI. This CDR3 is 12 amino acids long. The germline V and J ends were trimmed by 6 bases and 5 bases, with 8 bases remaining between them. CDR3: CASSRANNEQFF. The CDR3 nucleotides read TGCGCCAGCAGCAGGGCTAACAATGAGCAGTTCTTC.

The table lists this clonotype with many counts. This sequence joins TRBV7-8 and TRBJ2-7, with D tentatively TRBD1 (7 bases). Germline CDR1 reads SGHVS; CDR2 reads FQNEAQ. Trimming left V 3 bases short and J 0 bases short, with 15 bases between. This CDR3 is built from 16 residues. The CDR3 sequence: CASSLGPGGGSYEQYF. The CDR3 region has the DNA TGTGCCAGCAGCTTGGGCCCAGGGGGAGGCTCCTACGAGCAGTACTTC.

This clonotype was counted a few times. This CDR3 is CASSMRAASYEQYF. The CDR3 DNA reads as TGTGCCAGTAGTATGCGGGCAGCCTCCTACGAGCAGTACTTC. V and J are TRBV19 and TRBJ2-7, with D possibly being TRBD2 (5 bases). The CDR3 totals 14 residues. CDR1 LNHDA and CDR2 SQIVND come from the germline V gene (reference sequence). V was clipped by 3 bases and J by 0 bases, with 9 bases between them.

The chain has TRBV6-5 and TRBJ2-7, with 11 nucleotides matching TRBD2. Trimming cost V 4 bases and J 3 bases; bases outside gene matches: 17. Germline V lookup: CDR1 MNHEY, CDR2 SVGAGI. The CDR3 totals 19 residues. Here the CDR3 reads CASSSVPGLAVEGGYEQYF. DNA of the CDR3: TGTGCCAGCAGTTCGGTACCGGGACTAGCGGTCGAAGGAGGCTACGAGCAGTACTTC.

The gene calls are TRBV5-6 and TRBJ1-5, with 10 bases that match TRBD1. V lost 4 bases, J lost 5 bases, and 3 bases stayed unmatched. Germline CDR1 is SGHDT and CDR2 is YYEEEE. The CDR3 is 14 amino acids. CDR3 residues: CASSHGTGDQPQHF. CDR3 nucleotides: TGTGCCAGCAGCCACGGGACAGGGGATCAGCCCCAGCATTTT.

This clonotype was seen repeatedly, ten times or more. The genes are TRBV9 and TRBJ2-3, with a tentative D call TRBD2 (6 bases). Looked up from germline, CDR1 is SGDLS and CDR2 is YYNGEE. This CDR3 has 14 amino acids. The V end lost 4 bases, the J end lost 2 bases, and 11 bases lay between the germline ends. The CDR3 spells CASSPGTHTDTQYF. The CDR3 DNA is TGTGCCAGCAGCCCCGGGACTCACACAGATACGCAGTATTTT.

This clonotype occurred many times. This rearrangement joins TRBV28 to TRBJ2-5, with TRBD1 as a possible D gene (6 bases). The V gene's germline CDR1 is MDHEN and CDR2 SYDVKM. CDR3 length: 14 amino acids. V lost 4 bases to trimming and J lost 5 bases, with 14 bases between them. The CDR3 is CASSSYRARETQYF. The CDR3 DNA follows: TGTGCCAGCAGTTCCTACAGGGCCCGGGAGACCCAGTACTTC. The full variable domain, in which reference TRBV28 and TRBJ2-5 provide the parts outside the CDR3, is DVKVTQSSRYLVKRTGEKVFLECVQDMDHENMFWYRQDPGLGLRLIYFSYDVKMKEKGDIPEGYSVSREKKERFSLILESASTNQTSMYLCASSSYRARETQYFGPGTRLLVL.

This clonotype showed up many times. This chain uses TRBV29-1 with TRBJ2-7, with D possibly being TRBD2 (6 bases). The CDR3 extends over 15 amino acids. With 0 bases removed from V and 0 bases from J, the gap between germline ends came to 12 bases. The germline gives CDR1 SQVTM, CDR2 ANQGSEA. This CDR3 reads CSVEDGTSGSYEQYF. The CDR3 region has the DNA TGCAGCGTTGAAGACGGGACTTCTGGCTCCTACGAGCAGTACTTC.

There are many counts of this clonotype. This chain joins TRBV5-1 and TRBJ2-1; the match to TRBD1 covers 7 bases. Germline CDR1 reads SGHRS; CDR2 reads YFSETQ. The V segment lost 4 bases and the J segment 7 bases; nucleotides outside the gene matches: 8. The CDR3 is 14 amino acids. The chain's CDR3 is CASSTRTGSNEQFF. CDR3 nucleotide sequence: TGCGCCAGCAGCACTCGGACAGGCTCGAATGAGCAGTTCTTC.

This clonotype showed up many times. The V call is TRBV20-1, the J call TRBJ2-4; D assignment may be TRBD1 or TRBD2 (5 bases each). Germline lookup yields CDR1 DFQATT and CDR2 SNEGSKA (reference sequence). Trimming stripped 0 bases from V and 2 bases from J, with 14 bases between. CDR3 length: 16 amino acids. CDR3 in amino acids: CSARDLRGVPKNIQYF. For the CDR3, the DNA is TGCAGTGCTAGAGATCTAAGAGGGGTGCCCAAAAACATTCAGTACTTC.

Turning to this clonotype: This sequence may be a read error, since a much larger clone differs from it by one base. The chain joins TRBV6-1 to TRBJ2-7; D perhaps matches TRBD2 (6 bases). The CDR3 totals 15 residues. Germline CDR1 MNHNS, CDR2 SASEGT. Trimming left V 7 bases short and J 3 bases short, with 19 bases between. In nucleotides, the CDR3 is TGTGCCAGCAAAGGTATGGAGGGAGTGTACTACGAGCAGTACTTC. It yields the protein CASKGMEGVYYEQYF.

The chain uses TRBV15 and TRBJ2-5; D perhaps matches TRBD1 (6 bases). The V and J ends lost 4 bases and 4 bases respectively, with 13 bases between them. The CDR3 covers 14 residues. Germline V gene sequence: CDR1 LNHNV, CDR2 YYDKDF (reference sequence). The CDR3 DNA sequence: TGTGCCACCAGCATTGGGGGCAGGGCAGAGACCCAGTACTTC. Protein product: CATSIGGRAETQYF.

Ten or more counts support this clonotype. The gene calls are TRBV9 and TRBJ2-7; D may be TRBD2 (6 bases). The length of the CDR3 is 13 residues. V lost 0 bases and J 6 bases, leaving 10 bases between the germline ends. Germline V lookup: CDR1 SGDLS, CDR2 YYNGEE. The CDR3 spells CASSVVHGGEQYF. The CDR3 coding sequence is TGTGCCAGCAGCGTAGTCCACGGGGGCGAGCAGTACTTC.

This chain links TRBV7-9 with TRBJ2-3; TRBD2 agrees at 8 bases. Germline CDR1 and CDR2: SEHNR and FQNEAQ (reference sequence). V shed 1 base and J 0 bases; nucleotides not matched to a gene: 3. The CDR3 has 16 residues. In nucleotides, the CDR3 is TGTGCCAGCAGCTTAGTCCCTAGCGGGAGCACAGATACGCAGTATTTT. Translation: CASSLVPSGSTDTQYF.

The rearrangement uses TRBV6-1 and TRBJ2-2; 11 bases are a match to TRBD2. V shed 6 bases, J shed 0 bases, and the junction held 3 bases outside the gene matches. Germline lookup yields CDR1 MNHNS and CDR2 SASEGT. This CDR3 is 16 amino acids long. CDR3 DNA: TGTGCCAGCAGCCATAGCGGGGGGGCGAACACCGGGGAGCTGTTTTTT. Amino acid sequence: CASSHSGGANTGELFF.

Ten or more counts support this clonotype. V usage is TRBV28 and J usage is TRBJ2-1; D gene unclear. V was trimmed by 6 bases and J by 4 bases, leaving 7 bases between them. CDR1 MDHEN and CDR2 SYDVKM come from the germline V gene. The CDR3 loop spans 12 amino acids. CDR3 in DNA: TGTGCCAGCAGAGACATGTACAATGAGCAGTTCTTC. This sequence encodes CASRDMYNEQFF.

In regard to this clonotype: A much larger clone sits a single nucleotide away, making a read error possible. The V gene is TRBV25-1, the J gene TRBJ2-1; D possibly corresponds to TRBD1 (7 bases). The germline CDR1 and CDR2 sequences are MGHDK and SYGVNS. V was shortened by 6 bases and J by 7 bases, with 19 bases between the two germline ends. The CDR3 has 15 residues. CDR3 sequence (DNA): TGTGCCAGCAGGGGACTGGGGACAGCGGAAAATGAGCAGTTCTTC. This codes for CASRGLGTAENEQFF.

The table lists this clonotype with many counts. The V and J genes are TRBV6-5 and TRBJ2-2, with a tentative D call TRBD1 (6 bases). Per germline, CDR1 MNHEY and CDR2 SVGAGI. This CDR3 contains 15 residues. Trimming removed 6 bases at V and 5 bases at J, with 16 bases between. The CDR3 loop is CASRGANLGTGELFF. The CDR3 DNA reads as TGTGCCAGCAGGGGGGCCAACTTGGGGACCGGGGAGCTGTTTTTT.

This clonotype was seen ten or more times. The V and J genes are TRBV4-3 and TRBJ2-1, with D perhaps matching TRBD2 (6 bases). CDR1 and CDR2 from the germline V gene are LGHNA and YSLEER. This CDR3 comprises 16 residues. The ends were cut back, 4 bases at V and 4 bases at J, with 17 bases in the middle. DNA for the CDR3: TGCGCCAGCAGCCTTGGAGCCGGGACTTCGTACAATGAGCAGTTCTTC. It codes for CASSLGAGTSYNEQFF.

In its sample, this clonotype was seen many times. The CDR3 region is CASSVARTGAGYTF. CDR3 in DNA: TGTGCCAGCAGCGTAGCTCGGACGGGCGCTGGCTACACCTTC. V is TRBV9 and J is TRBJ1-2; no reliable D call. The CDR3 is 14 residues long. Trimming pared 0 bases from V and 7 bases from J, leaving 13 bases between. Germline lookup yields CDR1 SGDLS and CDR2 YYNGEE.